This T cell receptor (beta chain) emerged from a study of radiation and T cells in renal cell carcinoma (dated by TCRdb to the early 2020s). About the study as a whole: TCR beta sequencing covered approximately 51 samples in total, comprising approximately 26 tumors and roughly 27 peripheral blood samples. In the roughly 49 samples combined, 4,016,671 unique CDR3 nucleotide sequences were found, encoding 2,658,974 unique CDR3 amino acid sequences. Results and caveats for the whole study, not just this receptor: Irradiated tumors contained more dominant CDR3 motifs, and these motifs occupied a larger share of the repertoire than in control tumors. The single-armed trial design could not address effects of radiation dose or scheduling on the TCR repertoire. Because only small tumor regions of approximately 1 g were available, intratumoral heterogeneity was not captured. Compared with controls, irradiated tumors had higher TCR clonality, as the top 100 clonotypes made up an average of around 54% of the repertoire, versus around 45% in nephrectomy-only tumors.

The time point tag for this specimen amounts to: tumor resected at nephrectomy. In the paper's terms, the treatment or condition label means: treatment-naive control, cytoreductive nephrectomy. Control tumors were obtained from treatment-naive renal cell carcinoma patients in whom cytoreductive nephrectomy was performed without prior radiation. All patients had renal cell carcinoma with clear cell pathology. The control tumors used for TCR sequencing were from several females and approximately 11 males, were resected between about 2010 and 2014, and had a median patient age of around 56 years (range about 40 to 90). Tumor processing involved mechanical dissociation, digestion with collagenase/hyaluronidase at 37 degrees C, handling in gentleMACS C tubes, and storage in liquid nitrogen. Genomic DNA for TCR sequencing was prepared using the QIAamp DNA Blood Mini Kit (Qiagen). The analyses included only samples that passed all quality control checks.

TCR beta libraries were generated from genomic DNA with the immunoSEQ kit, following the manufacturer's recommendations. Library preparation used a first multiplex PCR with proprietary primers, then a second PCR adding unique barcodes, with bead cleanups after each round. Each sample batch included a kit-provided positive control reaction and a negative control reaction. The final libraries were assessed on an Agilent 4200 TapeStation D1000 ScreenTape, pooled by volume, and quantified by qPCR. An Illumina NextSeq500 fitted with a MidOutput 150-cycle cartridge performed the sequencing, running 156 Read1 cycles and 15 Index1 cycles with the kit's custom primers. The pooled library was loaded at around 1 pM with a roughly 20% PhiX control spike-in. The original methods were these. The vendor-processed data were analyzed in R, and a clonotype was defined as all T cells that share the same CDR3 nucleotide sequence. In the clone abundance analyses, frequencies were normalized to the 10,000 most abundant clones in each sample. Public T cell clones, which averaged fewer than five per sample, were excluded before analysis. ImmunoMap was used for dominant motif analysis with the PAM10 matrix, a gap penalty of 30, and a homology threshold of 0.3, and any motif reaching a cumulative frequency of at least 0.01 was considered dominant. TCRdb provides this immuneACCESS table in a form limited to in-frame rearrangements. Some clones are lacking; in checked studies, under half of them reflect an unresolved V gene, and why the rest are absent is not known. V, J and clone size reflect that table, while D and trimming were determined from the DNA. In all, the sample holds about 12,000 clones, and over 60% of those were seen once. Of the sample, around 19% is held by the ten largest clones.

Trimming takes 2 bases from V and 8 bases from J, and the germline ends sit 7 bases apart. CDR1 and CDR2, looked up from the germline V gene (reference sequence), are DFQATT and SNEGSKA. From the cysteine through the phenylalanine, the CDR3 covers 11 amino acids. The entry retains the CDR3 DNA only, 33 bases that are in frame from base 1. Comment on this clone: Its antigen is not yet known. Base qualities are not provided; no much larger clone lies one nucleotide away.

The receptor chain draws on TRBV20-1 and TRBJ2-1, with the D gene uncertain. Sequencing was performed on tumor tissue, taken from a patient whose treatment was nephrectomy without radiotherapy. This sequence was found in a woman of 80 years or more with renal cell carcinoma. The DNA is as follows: TGCAGTGCTAGACTTAGGGATGAGCAGTTCTTC. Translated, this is CSARLRDEQFF.